The sequence of this T cell receptor beta chain was determined in a study of blood T cell repertoires in COVID-19. At the level of the study: The origin of the acute and convalescent COVID-19 samples was the United States, Italy and Spain. T cells, B-cell-depleted T cells, or PBMCs supplied cDNA or gDNA.

CDR3 length: 14 amino acids. V shed 2 bases and J shed 0 bases, with 8 bases lying between them. CDR1 and CDR2 (germline): MNHEY, SVGAGI. It was during active infection that Seattle patients were enrolled and then longitudinally followed. As processed by the authors: Scientists estimated how many nucleated cells there were by amplifying reference gene primers. The data were produced by immunoSEQ multiplex PCR, yet TCRdb's version contains in-frame clones alone and is incomplete. That table is the source of V, J and clone size, and D and trimming were worked out from the DNA. The sample carries under 200,000 clones, more than 75% recorded once.

The receptor was derived from a woman aged 65 to 85 with COVID-19, enrolled during active disease. V is TRBV6-5 and J is TRBJ2-7; D might be TRBD2 (5 bases). Sequenced material: peripheral blood. CDR3 sequence: CASSYNGDSYEQYF. The DNA for the CDR3 is TGTGCCAGCAGTTACAACGGGGACTCCTACGAGCAGTACTTC.